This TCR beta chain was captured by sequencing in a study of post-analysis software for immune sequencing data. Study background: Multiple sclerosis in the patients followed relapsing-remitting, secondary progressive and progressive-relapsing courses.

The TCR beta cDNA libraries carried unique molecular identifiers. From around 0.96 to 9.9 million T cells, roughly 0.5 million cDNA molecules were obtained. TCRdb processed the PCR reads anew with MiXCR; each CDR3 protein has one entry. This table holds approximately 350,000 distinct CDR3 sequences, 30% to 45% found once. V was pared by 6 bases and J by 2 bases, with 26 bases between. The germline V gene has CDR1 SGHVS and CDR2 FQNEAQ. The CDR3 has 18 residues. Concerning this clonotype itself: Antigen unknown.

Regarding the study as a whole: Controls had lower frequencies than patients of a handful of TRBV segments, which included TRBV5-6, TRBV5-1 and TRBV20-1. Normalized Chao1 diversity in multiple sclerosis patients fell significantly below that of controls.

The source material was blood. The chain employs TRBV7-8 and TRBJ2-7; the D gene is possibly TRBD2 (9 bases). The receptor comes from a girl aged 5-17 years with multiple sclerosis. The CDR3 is CASSTAGGATGDPYEQYF. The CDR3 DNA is TGTGCCAGCAGTACCGCGGGAGGGGCGACAGGGGACCCCTACGAGCAGTACTTC.